A selection of T cell receptor beta chains follows, all from one sample in a study of post-analysis software for immune sequencing data. From the PCR reads, TCRdb called clonotypes with MiXCR, one entry per CDR3 protein. The repertoire includes hundreds of thousands of distinct CDR3 sequences, about 53% of them detected once, and around 4.5% sits in the top ten. Specimen: blood. The receptors were gathered from a girl aged 10 to 17 with multiple sclerosis. Each CDR3 is given with its conserved first and last residue. D genes are given only for firm matches. Part of the rows lack a size; the others show once, few, many or a class for expanded clones.

j_gene	v_gene	abundance	d_gene	CDR3aa	CDR3nt
TRBJ1-1	TRBV5-1	.	.	CASSLMGGDGNTEAFF	TGCGCCAGCAGCTTGATGGGAGGCGATGGGAACACTGAAGCTTTCTTT
TRBJ1-2	TRBV29-1	.	.	CSVEARAINYGYTF	TGCAGCGTTGAAGCCCGGGCGATAAACTATGGCTACACCTTC
TRBJ2-7	TRBV20-1	few	.	CSASEHKAYEQYF	TGCAGTGCTAGTGAACACAAGGCTTACGAGCAGTACTTC
TRBJ2-3	TRBV9	.	.	CASSQSTGSTDTQYF	TGTGCCAGCAGCCAGAGTACAGGTTCTACAGATACGCAGTATTTT
TRBJ2-7	TRBV20-1	.	.	CSARLRSSYEQYF	TGCAGTGCTAGATTGAGAAGCTCCTACGAGCAGTACTTC
TRBJ2-1	TRBV12-5	.	.	CASGIFGGDNEQFF	TGTGCTAGTGGCATATTTGGCGGGGATAATGAGCAGTTCTTC
TRBJ1-5	TRBV6-1	.	.	CASSEARLYSNQPQHF	TGTGCCAGCAGTGAAGCGCGTCTCTATAGCAATCAGCCCCAGCATTTT
TRBJ1-2	TRBV20-1	.	.	CSARDHALDGYTF	TGCAGTGCTAGGGATCATGCGCTGGATGGCTACACCTTC
TRBJ2-5	TRBV20-1	.	.	CSARYSGETQYF	TGCAGTGCTAGATATTCGGGAGAGACCCAGTACTTC
TRBJ2-7	TRBV20-1	few	TRBD1	CSASLNRQGSSYEQYF	TGCAGTGCTAGTCTGAATCGACAGGGGAGCTCCTACGAGCAGTACTTC